The next 11 T cell receptor beta chains were all read from a single sample in a study of regulatory T cells in long-lasting Graves disease. As to time point: persistent/refractory GD, antithyroid drugs over 5 years with positive TRAb. The TCR library was made from RNA extracted from PBMCs. Combining iRepertoire HTBI primers with Arm-PCR of CDR3 regions, the authors built TCR beta libraries. In TCRdb, the multiplex PCR reads were re-called with MiXCR into one record per CDR3 protein. The sample lists approximately 400,000 distinct CDR3 sequences, less than 25% occurring once. Material: peripheral blood mononuclear cells (PBMCs), obtained when the disease was refractory, from a patient treated with antithyroid drugs. These receptors were taken from a female donor with Graves disease.

This clonotype was seen a few times. This chain links TRBV19 with TRBJ1-5; a possible D gene is TRBD1 (5 bases). CDR1 and CDR2 from the germline V gene are LNHDA and SQIVND (reference sequence). The V end lost 7 bases, the J end lost 1 base, and 20 bases lay between the germline ends. The CDR3 is 17 amino acids. The CDR3 protein is CASKFSRWGKSNQPQHF. The CDR3 nucleotides are TGTGCCAGTAAGTTCAGCCGATGGGGGAAAAGCAATCAGCCCCAGCATTTT.

The rearrangement joins TRBV5-1 to TRBJ2-1; D not resolved. Germline V gene sequence: CDR1 SGHRS, CDR2 YFSETQ. Deletions cut 0 bases from V and 8 bases from J, with 6 bases between. The CDR3 is 12 residues long. Here the CDR3 DNA reads TGCGCCAGCAGCTTGGACCCCTATGAGCAGTTCTTC. Translation gives CASSLDPYEQFF. Full variable domain (outside the CDR3, taken from reference TRBV5-1 and TRBJ2-1): KAGVTQTPRYLIKTRGQQVTLSCSPISGHRSVSWYQQTPGQGLQFLFEYFSETQRNKGNFPGRFSGRQFSNSRSEMNVSTLELGDSALYLCASSLDPYEQFFGPGTRLTVL.

Many counts were recorded for this clonotype. This chain joins TRBV3-1 and TRBJ1-4; D possibly corresponds to TRBD1 (5 bases). The germline V and J ends were trimmed by 3 bases and 4 bases, with 9 bases remaining between them. CDR1 is LGHDT, CDR2 YNNKEL, per germline (reference sequence). The CDR3 is 14 residues long. The CDR3 loop reads CASSQWTSNEKLFF. Written as DNA, the CDR3 is TGTGCCAGCAGCCAGTGGACAAGTAATGAAAAACTGTTTTTT.

In this sample, this clonotype turned up a few times. The chain is built from TRBV19 and TRBJ1-2; 7 bases line up with TRBD1. This CDR3 comprises 15 residues. Germline loops: CDR1 LNHDA, CDR2 SQIVND (reference sequence). V lost 5 bases and J lost 3; bases outside the gene matches: 9. DNA of the CDR3: TGTGCCAGTAGTTTCCGGGACAGAGAAGACTATGGCTACACCTTC. Translated, it gives CASSFRDREDYGYTF.

This clonotype has only a few counts. This sequence joins TRBV15 and TRBJ2-7; D uncertain. V lost 0 bases, J lost 1 base, and 7 bases lay in between. CDR3 length: 14 residues. Germline assignment: CDR1 LNHNV and CDR2 YYDKDF (reference sequence). CDR3 sequence (DNA): TGTGCCACCAGCAGAGATGCCTGGTCCTACGAGCAGTACTTC. This sequence encodes CATSRDAWSYEQYF.

The V and J genes are TRBV9 and TRBJ2-6, with D perhaps being TRBD1 or TRBD2 (5 bases each). The germline CDR1 and CDR2 sequences are SGDLS and YYNGEE. The CDR3 covers 19 residues. Trimming pared 0 bases from V and 0 bases from J, leaving 16 bases between. The CDR3, as DNA: TGTGCCAGCAGCGTAGAAGGGACGGATCTCCTCTCTGGGGCCAACGTCCTGACTTTC. Translating it yields CASSVEGTDLLSGANVLTF.

This clonotype was observed a handful of times. The rearrangement uses TRBV4-2 and TRBJ1-2; a possible D gene is TRBD1 (6 bases). The CDR3 sequence is 16 residues long. V lost 0 bases to trimming and J lost 4 bases, with 15 bases between them. CDR1 LGHNA and CDR2 YNFKEQ come from the germline V gene. DNA for the CDR3: TGTGCCAGCAGCCAAGAAATGGGGGGGCTCAGCTATGGCTACACCTTC. The encoded protein is CASSQEMGGLSYGYTF.

This clonotype appeared a few times. The gene calls are TRBV7-9 and TRBJ1-1; D is ambiguous. V lost 4 bases, J lost 2 bases, and 14 bases lay in between. Looked up from germline, CDR1 is SEHNR and CDR2 is FQNEAQ (reference sequence). The CDR3 is 15 amino acids. CDR3 DNA sequence: TGTGCCAGCAGCTCGAAGGCAGGCACCAACACTGAAGCTTTCTTT. Translated, it gives CASSSKAGTNTEAFF.

This clonotype was seen a handful of times. This chain joins TRBV10-3 and TRBJ2-5; D may correspond to TRBD1 or TRBD2 (5 bases each). This CDR3 has 13 amino acids. Trimming took 6 bases from V and 2 from J, leaving 10 bases between them. In germline, CDR1 is ENHRY, CDR2 SYGVKD. CDR3 sequence (DNA): TGTGCCATCAGGGGGGAAGTGCAAGAGACCCAGTACTTC. This encodes CAIRGEVQETQYF.

The table lists this clonotype with many counts. The rearrangement joins TRBV12-3 or TRBV12-4 to TRBJ2-7; D is unresolved. CDR3 length equals 13 residues. Trimming shortened V by 3 bases and J by 6 bases, and 12 bases separated the two germline ends. The CDR3 is CASSFGQRAEQYF. CDR3 bases: TGTGCCAGCAGTTTCGGGCAGCGCGCCGAGCAGTACTTC.

The chain uses TRBV20-1 and TRBJ1-1, with a weak D call TRBD1 (5 bases). The CDR3 extends over 14 amino acids. V was pared by 1 base and J by 2 bases, with 11 bases between. Germline CDR1 DFQATT, CDR2 SNEGSKA (reference sequence). DNA of the CDR3: TGCAGTGCTAGAGTAATTCAGGGTAACACTGAAGCTTTCTTT. Amino acid sequence: CSARVIQGNTEAFF.